This passage covers 17 T cell receptor beta chains from one sample sequenced in a study of blood T cells in healthy people across ages. It was with a sample-barcoded 5' primer and a J-beta primer mix that a second PCR of about 6 to 12 cycles was run. From the 5' RACE reads, TCRdb called clonotypes with MiXCR, one entry per CDR3 protein. This sample has about 640,000 distinct CDR3 sequences; 58% occur once, and the top ten carry around 37%. The specimen was blood. The receptors shown here come from a man in his sixties in good health.

The rearrangement uses TRBV5-1 and TRBJ2-1; 8 nucleotides agree with TRBD2. CDR1 and CDR2 (germline): SGHRS, YFSETQ. V trimming: 4 bases; J trimming: 4 bases; junction bases outside the gene matches: 7. The CDR3 runs to 15 residues. The CDR3 reads CASSRGASGYNEQFF. Written as DNA, the CDR3 is TGCGCCAGCAGCCGGGGGGCTAGCGGGTACAATGAGCAGTTCTTC.

This chain links TRBV6-5 with TRBJ2-7, with D hard to call. Near its end, the DNA agrees better with TRBJ2-1, so the J call may be wrong. Per germline, CDR1 MNHEY and CDR2 SVGAGI. The CDR3 has 13 amino acids. CDR3 in amino acids: CASSSHRVLEQFF. CDR3 in DNA: TGTGCCAGCAGTTCTCATCGAGTGCTTGAGCAGTTCTTC.

The chain combines TRBV29-1 with TRBJ2-5; 7 nucleotides line up with TRBD1. TRBJ2-7 matches the DNA end more closely, so the J call is doubtful. The CDR3 is made up of 14 amino acids. CDR1 is SQVTM and CDR2 is ANQGSEA in the germline V gene. CDR3 nucleotides: TGCAGCGTTGAGATGACAGGGCGTGCGGACGAGCAGTACTTC. Translated, it gives CSVEMTGRADEQYF.

This clonotype turned up a few times. V is TRBV5-6 and J is TRBJ1-6, with D hard to call. The CDR3 totals 15 residues. Per the germline V gene, CDR1 is SGHDT and CDR2 is YYEEEE. V was clipped by 0 bases and J by 7 bases, with 11 bases between them. The CDR3 sequence: CASSLGRHTNSPLHF. Here the CDR3 DNA reads TGTGCCAGCAGCTTGGGTAGGCATACCAATTCACCCCTCCACTTT.

J is TRBJ1-1 and V is TRBV4-1, with 8 nucleotides matching TRBD1. The CDR3 totals 15 residues. Per germline, CDR1 MGHRA and CDR2 YSYEKL. Losses at the gene ends were 1 base for V and 7 bases for J; bases not matched to a gene: 8. CDR3 region: CASSQVGAGGVEAFF. The CDR3 DNA is TGCGCCAGCAGCCAAGTCGGAGCAGGGGGCGTTGAAGCTTTCTTT.

This chain uses TRBV12-3 or TRBV12-4 with TRBJ2-1, with 7 bases matching TRBD2. CDR3 length equals 15 residues. V was pared by 6 bases and J by 8 bases, with 13 bases of the junction left unmatched. CDR3 sequence: CASSLLRGRGDEQFF. The CDR3 nucleotides read TGTGCCAGCAGCCTTCTTCGGGGTCGGGGGGATGAGCAGTTCTTC.

This chain uses TRBV6-2 or TRBV6-3 with TRBJ2-1; the D is unclear. V shed 8 bases and J shed 0 bases, with 11 bases lying between them. The CDR3 sequence is 14 residues long. Germline CDR1 reads MNHEY; CDR2 reads SVGEGT. For the CDR3, the DNA is TGTGCCAGCCAGGCGCTGCGCTCCTACAATGAGCAGTTCTTC. As protein: CASQALRSYNEQFF.

The chain joins TRBV12-3 or TRBV12-4 to TRBJ2-6, with D possibly matching TRBD1 (5 bases). V was clipped by 7 bases and J by 1 base, with 17 bases between them. This CDR3 has 17 residues. DNA of the CDR3: TGTGCCAGCAACCCGGACACTGGGTATTCTGGGGCCAACGTCCTGACTTTC. This translates into CASNPDTGYSGANVLTF.

This chain joins TRBV10-2 and TRBJ2-5; D remains unclear. The CDR3 sequence is 13 residues long. Trimming removed 6 bases at V and 1 base at J, with 9 bases between. From germline, CDR1 is WSHSY and CDR2 SAAADI. Written as DNA, the CDR3 is TGCGCCAGCAGGAGGCACCTCCAAGAGACCCAGTACTTC. It encodes CASRRHLQETQYF.

The chain combines TRBV10-3 with TRBJ2-7; the D call may be TRBD1 or TRBD2 (6 bases each). V lost 3 bases to trimming and J lost 5 bases, with 14 bases between them. Germline values: CDR1 ENHRY, CDR2 SYGVKD. The CDR3 covers 14 residues. The CDR3 DNA follows: TGTGCCATCAGTGACACAGGGAGGTGGAACGAGCAGTACTTC. It specifies CAISDTGRWNEQYF.

This clonotype was observed a few times. The chain combines TRBV14 with TRBJ2-5; D uncertain. The ends were cut back, 4 bases at V and 0 bases at J, with 15 bases in the middle. The length of the CDR3 is 16 residues. CDR1 and CDR2 (germline): SGHDN, FVKESK. The CDR3 here is CASSLLLSADQETQYF. The CDR3 nucleotides read TGTGCCAGCAGCCTCCTTCTAAGCGCGGACCAAGAGACCCAGTACTTC.

The chain is built from TRBV5-1 and TRBJ2-3, with unresolved D. The V and J ends lost 3 bases and 7 bases respectively, with 12 bases between them. There are 13 residues in the CDR3. Per germline, CDR1 SGHRS and CDR2 YFSETQ. This chain's CDR3 is CASSSYLYNTQYF. CDR3 DNA: TGCGCCAGCAGCTCATACCTTTACAATACGCAGTATTTT.

The chain combines TRBV27 with TRBJ1-6, with a tentative D call TRBD1 (6 bases). This CDR3 contains 16 residues. V was pared by 4 bases and J by 1 base, with 11 bases between. In germline, CDR1 is MNHEY, CDR2 SMNVEV (reference sequence). The DNA for the CDR3 is TGTGCCAGCAGTTCCCTCCAGGGGTCCTATAATTCACCCCTCCACTTT. It specifies CASSSLQGSYNSPLHF.

The V call is TRBV6-2 or TRBV6-3, the J call TRBJ1-1; D is unresolved. The CDR3 loop spans 14 amino acids. Germline CDR1 MNHEY, CDR2 SVGEGT. Trimming took off 8 bases at V and 2 bases at J, with 15 bases between the two ends. The CDR3 is CASSLSVYNTEAFF. The CDR3 DNA reads TGTGCCAGCTCCCTATCAGTCTACAACACTGAAGCTTTCTTT.

The rearrangement links TRBV6-1 to TRBJ2-5; 9 positions agree with TRBD1. Germline-derived CDR1 and CDR2 are MNHNS and SASEGT. The CDR3 length is 13 residues. Trimming took 7 bases from V and 7 from J; bases not matched to a gene: 7. CDR3 sequence (DNA): TGTGCCAGCATATCAGGACAGGGGAGGACCCAGTACTTC. Protein product: CASISGQGRTQYF.

J is TRBJ2-3 and V is TRBV5-1, with D perhaps given as TRBD1 or TRBD2 (5 bases each). The length of the CDR3 is 14 residues. Germline CDR1 SGHRS, CDR2 YFSETQ. V gave up 7 bases and J gave up 6 bases, with 18 bases separating them. CDR3 sequence: CASSRDSPGDTQYF. CDR3 sequence (DNA): TGCGCCAGCTCCCGGGATTCACCAGGGGATACGCAGTATTTT.

The chain employs TRBV2 and TRBJ1-1; 7 nucleotides match TRBD1. The V segment lost 6 bases and the J segment 1 base; nucleotides outside the gene matches: 5. Germline values: CDR1 SNHLY, CDR2 FYNNEI. CDR3 length: 14 residues. CDR3 in DNA: TGTGCCAGCAGAACTGGGACAGAGAACACTGAAGCTTTCTTT. Translated: CASRTGTENTEAFF.